This T cell receptor (beta chain) was observed in a study of cytomegalovirus exposure and HLA in healthy donors. As for the study in general: The roughly 130 validation repertoires used the same platform as the roughly 670 first-cohort repertoires, a later analysis reported. Regarding the study as a whole: Whilst most TCR sequences proved rare, a subset of public TCRs occurred across many donors. Researchers counted approximately 160 TCR beta chains as cytomegalovirus-associated.

The repertoire was sequenced with immunoSEQ multiplex PCR; TCRdb's copy has only in-frame clones and lacks some. The table lists hundreds of thousands of clones, roughly 90% of them singletons. This CDR3 is 13 amino acids long. With 1 base removed from V and 8 bases from J, the gap between germline ends came to 8 bases. Germline lookup yields CDR1 LGHNA and CDR2 YNFKEQ. On this clone itself: Its antigen is still unknown.

The sequence was collected from a woman under 30 in good health and CMV-seronegative. The chain combines TRBV4-2 with TRBJ1-4; D not resolved. The specimen sequenced was PBMCs. CDR3 protein: CASSQASEEKLFF. CDR3 DNA sequence: TGTGCCAGCAGCCAAGCCTCCGAGGAAAAACTGTTTTTT.